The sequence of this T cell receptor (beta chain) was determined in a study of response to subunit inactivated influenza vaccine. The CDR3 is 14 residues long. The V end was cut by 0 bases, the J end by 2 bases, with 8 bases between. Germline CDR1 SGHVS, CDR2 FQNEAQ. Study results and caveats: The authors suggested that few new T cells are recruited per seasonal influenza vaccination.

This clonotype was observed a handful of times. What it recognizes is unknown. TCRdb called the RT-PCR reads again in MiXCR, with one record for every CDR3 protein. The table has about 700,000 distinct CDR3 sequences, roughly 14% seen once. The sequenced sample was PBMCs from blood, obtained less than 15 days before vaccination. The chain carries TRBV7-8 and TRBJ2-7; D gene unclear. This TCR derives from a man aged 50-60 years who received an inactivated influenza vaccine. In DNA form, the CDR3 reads TGTGCCAGCAGCTTAGCGAGACTTCCCTACGAGCAGTACTTC. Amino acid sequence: CASSLARLPYEQYF.